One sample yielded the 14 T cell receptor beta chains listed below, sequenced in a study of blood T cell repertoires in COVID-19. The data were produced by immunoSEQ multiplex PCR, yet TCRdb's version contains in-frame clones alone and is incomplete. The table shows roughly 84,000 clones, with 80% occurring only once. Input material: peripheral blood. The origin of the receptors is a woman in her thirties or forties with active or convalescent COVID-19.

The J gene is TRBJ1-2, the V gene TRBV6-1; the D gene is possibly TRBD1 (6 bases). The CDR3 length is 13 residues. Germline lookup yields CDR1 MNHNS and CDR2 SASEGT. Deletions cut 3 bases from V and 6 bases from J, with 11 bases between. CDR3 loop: CASSDTGLHGYTF. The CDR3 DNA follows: TGTGCCAGCAGTGACACAGGGCTGCATGGCTACACCTTC.

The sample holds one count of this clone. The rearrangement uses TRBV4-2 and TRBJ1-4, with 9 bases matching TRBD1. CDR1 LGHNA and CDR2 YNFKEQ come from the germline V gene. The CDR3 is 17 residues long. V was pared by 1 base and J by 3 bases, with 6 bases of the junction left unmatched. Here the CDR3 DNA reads TGTGCCAGCAGCCAAGGAACAGGGGGCCGAGCTAATGAAAAACTGTTTTTT. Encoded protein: CASSQGTGGRANEKLFF.

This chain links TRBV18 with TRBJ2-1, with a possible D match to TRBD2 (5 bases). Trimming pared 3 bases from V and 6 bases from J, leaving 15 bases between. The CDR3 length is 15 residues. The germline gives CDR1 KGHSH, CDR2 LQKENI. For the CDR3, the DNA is TGTGCCAGCTCACCGGTTGGTAGCGTCGGCAATGAGCAGTTCTTC. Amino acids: CASSPVGSVGNEQFF. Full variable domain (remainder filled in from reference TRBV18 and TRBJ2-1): NAGVMQNPRHLVRRRGQEARLRCSPMKGHSHVYWYRQLPEEGLKFMVYLQKENIIDESGMPKERFSAEFPKEGPSILRIQQVVRGDSAAYFCASSPVGSVGNEQFFGPGTRLTVL.

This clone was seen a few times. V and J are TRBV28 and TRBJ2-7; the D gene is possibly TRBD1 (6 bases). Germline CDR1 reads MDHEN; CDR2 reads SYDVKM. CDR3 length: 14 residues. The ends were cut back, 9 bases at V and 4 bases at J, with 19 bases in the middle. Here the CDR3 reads CASRGTGSRYEQYF. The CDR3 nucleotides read TGTGCCAGTAGGGGTACAGGGTCGCGTTACGAGCAGTACTTC.

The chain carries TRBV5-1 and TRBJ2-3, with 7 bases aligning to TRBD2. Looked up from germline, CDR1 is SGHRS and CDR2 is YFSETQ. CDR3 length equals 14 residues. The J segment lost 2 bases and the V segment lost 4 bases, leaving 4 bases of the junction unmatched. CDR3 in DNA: TGCGCCAGCAGCAGCAGCGGGACCACAGATACGCAGTATTTT. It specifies CASSSSGTTDTQYF.

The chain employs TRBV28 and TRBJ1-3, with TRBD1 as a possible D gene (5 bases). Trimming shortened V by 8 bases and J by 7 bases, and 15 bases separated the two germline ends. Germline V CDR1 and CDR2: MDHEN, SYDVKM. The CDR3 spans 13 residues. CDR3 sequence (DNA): TGTGCCAGCCCCGACAGAACATGGAACACCATATATTTT. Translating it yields CASPDRTWNTIYF.

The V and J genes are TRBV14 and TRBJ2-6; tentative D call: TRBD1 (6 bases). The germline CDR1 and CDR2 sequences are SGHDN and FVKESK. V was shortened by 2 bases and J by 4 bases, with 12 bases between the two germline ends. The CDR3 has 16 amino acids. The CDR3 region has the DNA TGTGCCAGCAGCCAAACCCCAGGGGCCGGGGCCAACGTCCTGACTTTC. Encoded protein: CASSQTPGAGANVLTF.

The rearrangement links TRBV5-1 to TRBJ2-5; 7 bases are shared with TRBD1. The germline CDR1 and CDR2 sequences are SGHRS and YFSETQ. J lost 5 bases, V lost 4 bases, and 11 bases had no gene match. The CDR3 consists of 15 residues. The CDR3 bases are TGCGCCAGCAGCAGAAGTTCGACAGGGCGGGAGACCCAGTACTTC. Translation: CASSRSSTGRETQYF.

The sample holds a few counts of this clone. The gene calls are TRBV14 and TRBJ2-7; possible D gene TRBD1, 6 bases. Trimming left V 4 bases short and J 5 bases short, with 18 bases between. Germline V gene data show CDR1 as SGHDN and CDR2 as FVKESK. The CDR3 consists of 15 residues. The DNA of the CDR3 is TGTGCCAGCAGCCTGGGGGCGAGGGTTATAAACGAGCAGTACTTC. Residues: CASSLGARVINEQYF. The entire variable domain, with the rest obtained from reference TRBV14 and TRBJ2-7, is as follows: EAGVTQFPSHSVIEKGQTVTLRCDPISGHDNLYWYRRVMGKEIKFLLHFVKESKQDESGMPNNRFLAERTGGTYSTLKVQPAELEDSGVYFCASSLGARVINEQYFGPGTRLTVT.

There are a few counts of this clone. CDR3 in amino acids: CASSARQGFNEKLFF. In nucleotides, the CDR3 is TGTGCCAGCAGCGCCCGACAGGGGTTTAATGAAAAACTGTTTTTT. This chain joins TRBV9 and TRBJ1-4; 8 bases line up with TRBD1. Losses at the gene ends were 3 bases for V and 4 bases for J; bases not matched to a gene: 5. The V gene's germline CDR1 is SGDLS and CDR2 YYNGEE. CDR3 length: 15 residues.

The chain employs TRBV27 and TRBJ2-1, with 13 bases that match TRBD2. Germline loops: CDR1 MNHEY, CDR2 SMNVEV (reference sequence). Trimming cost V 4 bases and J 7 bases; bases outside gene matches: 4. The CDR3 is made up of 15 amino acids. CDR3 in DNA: TGTGCCAGCAGTTCCCTGGGACTAGCGGGGAATGAGCAGTTCTTC. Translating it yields CASSSLGLAGNEQFF.

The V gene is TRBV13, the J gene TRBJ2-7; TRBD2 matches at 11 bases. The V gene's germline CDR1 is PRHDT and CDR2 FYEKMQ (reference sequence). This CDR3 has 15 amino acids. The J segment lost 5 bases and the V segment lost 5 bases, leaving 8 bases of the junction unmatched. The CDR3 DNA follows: TGTGCCAGCAGCCGCCCGGGACTAGCGGCCAACGAGCAGTACTTC. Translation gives CASSRPGLAANEQYF. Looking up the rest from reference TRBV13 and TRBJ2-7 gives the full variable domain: AAGVIQSPRHLIKEKRETATLKCYPIPRHDTVYWYQQGPGQDPQFLISFYEKMQSDKGSIPDRFSAQQFSDYHSELNMSSLELGDSALYFCASSRPGLAANEQYFGPGTRLTVT.

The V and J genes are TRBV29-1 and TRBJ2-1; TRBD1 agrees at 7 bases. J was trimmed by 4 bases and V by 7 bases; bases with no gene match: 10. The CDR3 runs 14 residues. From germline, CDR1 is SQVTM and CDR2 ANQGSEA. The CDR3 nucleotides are TGCAGCGGAGAACCAATGACAGGGTACAATGAGCAGTTCTTC. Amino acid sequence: CSGEPMTGYNEQFF.

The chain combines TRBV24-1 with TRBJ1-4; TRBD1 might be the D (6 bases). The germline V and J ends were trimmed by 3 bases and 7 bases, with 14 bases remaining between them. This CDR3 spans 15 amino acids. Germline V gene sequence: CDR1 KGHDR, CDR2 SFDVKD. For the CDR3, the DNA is TGTGCCACCAGTGATGCCAGGGGTGGTTTTGAAAAACTGTTTTTT. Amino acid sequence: CATSDARGGFEKLFF.